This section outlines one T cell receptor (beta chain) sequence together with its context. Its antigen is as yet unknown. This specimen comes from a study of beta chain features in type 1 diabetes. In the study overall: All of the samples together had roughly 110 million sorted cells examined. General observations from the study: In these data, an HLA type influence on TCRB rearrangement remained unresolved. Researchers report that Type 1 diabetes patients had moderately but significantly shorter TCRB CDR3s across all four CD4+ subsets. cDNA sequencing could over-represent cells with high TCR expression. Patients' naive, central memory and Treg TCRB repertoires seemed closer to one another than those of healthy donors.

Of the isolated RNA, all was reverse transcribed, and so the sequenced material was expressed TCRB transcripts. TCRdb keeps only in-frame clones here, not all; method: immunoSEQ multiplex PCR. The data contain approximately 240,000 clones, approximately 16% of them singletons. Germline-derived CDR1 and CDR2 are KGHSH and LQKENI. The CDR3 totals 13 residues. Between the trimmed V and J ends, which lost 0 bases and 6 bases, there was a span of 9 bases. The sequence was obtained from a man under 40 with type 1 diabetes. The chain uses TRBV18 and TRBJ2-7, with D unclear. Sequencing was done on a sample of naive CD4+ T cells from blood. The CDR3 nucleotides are TGTGCCAGCTCACCACCGTCGGGTATCGAGCAGTACTTC. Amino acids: CASSPPSGIEQYF.